This T cell receptor (beta chain) was profiled in a study of blood T cell repertoires in COVID-19. Study-level background: Spain, Italy and the United States supplied samples that represented acute and convalescent COVID-19. PBMCs, B-cell-depleted T cells, or T cells provided the cDNA or gDNA that made up the material.

V lost 2 bases to trimming and J lost 3 bases; unmatched junction nucleotides: 3. Germline V gene data show CDR1 as MNHEY and CDR2 as SVGAGI. This CDR3 comprises 14 residues. In the original processing: From reference gene primer amplification, estimates of nucleated cell counts were derived. Clones were read by immunoSEQ multiplex PCR, and TCRdb kept only the in-frame ones, dropping some. D and trimming were read from the DNA, whereas the V and J calls and clone size are those reported in that table. The sample has some 170,000 clones, around 76% seen once. Sequenced sample: peripheral blood. The chain recombines TRBV6-5 with TRBJ2-7; 8 bases match TRBD1. The receptor was isolated from a woman between 65 and 79 years old with acute or convalescent COVID-19. This CDR3 reads CASSYGQGSYEQYF. In DNA form, the CDR3 reads TGTGCCAGCAGTTACGGACAGGGTAGCTACGAGCAGTACTTC.